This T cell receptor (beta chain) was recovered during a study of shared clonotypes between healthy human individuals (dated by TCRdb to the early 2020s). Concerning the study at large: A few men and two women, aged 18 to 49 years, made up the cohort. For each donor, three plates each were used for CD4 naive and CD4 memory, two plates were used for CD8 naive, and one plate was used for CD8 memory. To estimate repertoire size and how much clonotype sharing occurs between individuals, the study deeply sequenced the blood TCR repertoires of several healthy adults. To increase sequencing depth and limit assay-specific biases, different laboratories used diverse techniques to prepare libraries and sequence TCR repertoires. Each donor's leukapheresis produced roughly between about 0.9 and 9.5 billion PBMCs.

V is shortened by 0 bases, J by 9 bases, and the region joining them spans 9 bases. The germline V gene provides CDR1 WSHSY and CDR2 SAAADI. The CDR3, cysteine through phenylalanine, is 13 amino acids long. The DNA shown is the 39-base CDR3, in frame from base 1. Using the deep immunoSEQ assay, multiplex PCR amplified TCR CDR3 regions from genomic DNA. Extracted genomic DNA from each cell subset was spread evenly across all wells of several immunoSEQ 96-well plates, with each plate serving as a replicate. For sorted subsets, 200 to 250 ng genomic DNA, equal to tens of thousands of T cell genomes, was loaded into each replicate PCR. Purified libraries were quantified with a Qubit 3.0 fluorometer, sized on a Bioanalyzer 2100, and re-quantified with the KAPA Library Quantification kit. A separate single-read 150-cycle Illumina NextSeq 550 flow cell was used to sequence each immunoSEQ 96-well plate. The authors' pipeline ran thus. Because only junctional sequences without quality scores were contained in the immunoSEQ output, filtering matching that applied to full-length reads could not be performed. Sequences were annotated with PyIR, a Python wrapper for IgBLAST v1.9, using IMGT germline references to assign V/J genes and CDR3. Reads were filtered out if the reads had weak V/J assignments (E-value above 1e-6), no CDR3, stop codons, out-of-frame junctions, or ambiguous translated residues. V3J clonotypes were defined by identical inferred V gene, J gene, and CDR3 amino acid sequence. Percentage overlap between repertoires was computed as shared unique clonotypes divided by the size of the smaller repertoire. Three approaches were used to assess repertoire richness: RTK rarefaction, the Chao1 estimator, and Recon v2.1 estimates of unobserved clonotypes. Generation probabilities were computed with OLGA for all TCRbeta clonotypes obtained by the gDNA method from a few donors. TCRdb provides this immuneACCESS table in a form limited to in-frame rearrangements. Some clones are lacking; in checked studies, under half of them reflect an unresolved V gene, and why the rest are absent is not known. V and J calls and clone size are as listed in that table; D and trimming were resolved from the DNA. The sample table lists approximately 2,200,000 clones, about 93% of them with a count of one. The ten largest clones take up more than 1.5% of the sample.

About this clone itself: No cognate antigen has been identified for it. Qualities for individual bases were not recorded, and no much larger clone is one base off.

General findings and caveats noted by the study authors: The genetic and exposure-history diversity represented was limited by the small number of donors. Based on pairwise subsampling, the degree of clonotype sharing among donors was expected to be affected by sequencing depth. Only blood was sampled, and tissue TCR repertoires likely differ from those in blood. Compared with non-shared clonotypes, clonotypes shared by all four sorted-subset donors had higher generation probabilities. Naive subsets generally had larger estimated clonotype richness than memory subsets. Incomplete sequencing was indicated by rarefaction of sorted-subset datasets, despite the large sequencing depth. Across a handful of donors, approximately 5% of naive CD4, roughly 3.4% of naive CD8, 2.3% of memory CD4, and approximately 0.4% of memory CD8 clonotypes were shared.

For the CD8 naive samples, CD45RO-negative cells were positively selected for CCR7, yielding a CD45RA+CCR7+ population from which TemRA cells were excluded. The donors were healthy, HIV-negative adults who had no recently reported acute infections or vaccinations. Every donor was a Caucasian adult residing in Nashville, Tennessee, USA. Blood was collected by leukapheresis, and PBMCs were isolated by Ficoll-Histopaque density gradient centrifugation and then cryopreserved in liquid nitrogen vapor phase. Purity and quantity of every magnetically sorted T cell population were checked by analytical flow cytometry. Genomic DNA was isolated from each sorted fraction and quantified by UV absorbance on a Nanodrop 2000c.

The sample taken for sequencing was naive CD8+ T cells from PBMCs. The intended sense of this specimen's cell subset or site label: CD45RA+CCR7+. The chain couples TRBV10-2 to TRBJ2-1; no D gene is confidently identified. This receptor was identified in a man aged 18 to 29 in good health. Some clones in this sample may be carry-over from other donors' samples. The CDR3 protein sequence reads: CASSESIPSEQFF. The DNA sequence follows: TGCGCCAGCAGTGAGTCGATTCCCTCTGAGCAGTTCTTC.